The following is a TCR beta chain sequence with its context. This record belongs to a study of blood T cell repertoires in COVID-19. This CDR3 is 15 amino acids long. V was clipped by 1 base and J by 2 bases, with 11 bases between them. Germline V gene lookup returns CDR1 SGHKS and CDR2 YYEKEE (reference sequence). Measured with immunoSEQ multiplex PCR; TCRdb has only the in-frame clones, and not every one. In the table there are 100,000 or so clones, about 87% of which are singletons. Sample: peripheral blood. The chain employs TRBV5-5 and TRBJ2-3; D gene ambiguous. The TCR comes from a woman in her 30s with acute or convalescent COVID-19. DNA for the CDR3: TGTGCCAGCAGCTTGAAAGCGAGTAACACAGATACGCAGTATTTT. Its translation: CASSLKASNTDTQYF.